Below are 2 T cell receptor beta chains sequenced from a single sample in a study of PD-L1 blockade in urothelial cancer. Sequencing was performed with immunoSEQ multiplex PCR; in TCRdb, only in-frame clones are kept and a portion is missing. The table includes 35,000 to 55,000 clones, roughly 86% detected once. The material was PBMCs, obtained around atezolizumab (anti-PD-L1) treatment. These receptors all come from a man between 65 and 85 years old with urothelial cancer.

This clone has just a few counts. J is TRBJ2-2 and V is TRBV10-3, with 16 nucleotides matching TRBD2. The CDR3 runs to 17 residues. CDR1 is ENHRY, CDR2 SYGVKD, per germline. Unmatched junction bases numbered 7, after V lost 10 bases and J lost 2 bases. Here the CDR3 DNA reads TGTGCCACCGGGACTAGCGGGAGGGCGTATAACACCGGGGAGCTGTTTTTT. Protein sequence: CATGTSGRAYNTGELFF.

The V and J genes are TRBV27 and TRBJ2-3; 11 nucleotides align to TRBD2. This CDR3 is built from 16 residues. Germline CDR1 and CDR2: MNHEY and SMNVEV (reference sequence). With V trimmed by 0 bases and J by 8 bases, 7 bases remained unmatched. CDR3 loop: CASSLSLAGVGGTQYF. The CDR3, as DNA: TGTGCCAGCAGTTTATCACTAGCGGGAGTCGGGGGTACGCAGTATTTT.